There are many counts of the clone carrying this T cell receptor beta chain. What it binds is unknown. The data derive from a study of T cell repertoires in cytomegalovirus infection. V was trimmed by 5 bases and J by 5 bases, leaving 6 bases between them. Per germline, CDR1 MNHEY and CDR2 SVGAGI. CDR3 length: 11 residues. MiXCR was run by TCRdb on the reads, yielding one entry per CDR3 protein. The data contain under 200,000 distinct CDR3 sequences, about 22% of them singletons. The chain has TRBV6-5 and TRBJ2-5; D is undetermined. The sequences come from CD8+ T cells from cultured PBMCs, collected from culture after CMV antigen stimulation. The receptor was derived from a human donor in good health (CMV status not recorded). Some clones in this sample may be carry-over from other donors' samples. The CDR3 is CASSPGETQYF. For the CDR3, the DNA is TGTGCCAGCAGTCCTGGGGAGACCCAGTACTTC.